This is a list of T cell receptor beta chains from one sample in a study of PD-L1 blockade in urothelial cancer. Using immunoSEQ multiplex PCR, the repertoire was profiled, and TCRdb retains in-frame clones only, with some absent. The profile shows under 55,000 clones, roughly four fifths of them singletons. The sequencing here drew on PBMCs, taken around atezolizumab (anti-PD-L1) treatment. These receptors came from a man between 65 and 85 years old with urothelial cancer. The CDR3 runs from the conserved cysteine through the conserved F or W. The D gene is left open where the match is weak. The size of a clone is reported for some rows only, either as once, few or many, or as a class for expanded clones.

d_call: TRBD1; v_call: TRBV19; clone_size: -; j_call: TRBJ1-1; cdr3_aa: CASQPQGQLHGEAFF; cdr3_nt: TGTGCCAGTCAACCCCAGGGACAGCTACATGGTGAAGCTTTCTTT
d_call: -; v_call: TRBV5-4; clone_size: -; j_call: TRBJ2-5; cdr3_aa: CASSLAGSGETQYF; cdr3_nt: TGTGCCAGCAGCTTGGCAGGGTCTGGGGAGACCCAGTACTTC
d_call: TRBD2; v_call: TRBV9; clone_size: -; j_call: TRBJ2-1; cdr3_aa: CASSVGFTRLAGTEQFF; cdr3_nt: TGTGCCAGCAGCGTAGGATTTACGAGACTAGCGGGAACTGAGCAGTTCTTC
d_call: -; v_call: TRBV30; clone_size: once; j_call: TRBJ1-1; cdr3_aa: CAWSHGGTEAFF; cdr3_nt: TGTGCCTGGAGTCACGGAGGCACTGAAGCTTTCTTT
d_call: -; v_call: TRBV5-5; clone_size: -; j_call: TRBJ2-5; cdr3_aa: CASNRLQGQETQYF; cdr3_nt: TGTGCCAGCAATCGACTACAGGGTCAAGAGACCCAGTACTTC
d_call: TRBD1; v_call: TRBV9; clone_size: -; j_call: TRBJ1-4; cdr3_aa: CASSAEGAVEKLFF; cdr3_nt: TGTGCCAGCAGCGCCGAGGGGGCGGTGGAAAAACTGTTTTTT
d_call: -; v_call: TRBV10-3; clone_size: -; j_call: TRBJ2-1; cdr3_aa: CATRGDHEQFF; cdr3_nt: TGTGCCACCCGGGGAGATCATGAGCAGTTCTTC
d_call: TRBD1; v_call: TRBV19; clone_size: -; j_call: TRBJ2-7; cdr3_aa: CASSSTGVTYEQYF; cdr3_nt: TGTGCCAGTAGCTCGACAGGGGTCACCTACGAGCAGTACTTC
d_call: -; v_call: TRBV9; clone_size: -; j_call: TRBJ2-1; cdr3_aa: CASSVIENSYNEQFF; cdr3_nt: TGTGCCAGCAGCGTTATCGAGAACTCCTACAATGAGCAGTTCTTC
d_call: TRBD1; v_call: TRBV18; clone_size: -; j_call: TRBJ2-7; cdr3_aa: CASSPVRDRAYEQYF; cdr3_nt: TGTGCCAGCTCACCAGTCCGGGACAGGGCCTACGAGCAGTACTTC
d_call: TRBD1; v_call: TRBV28; clone_size: -; j_call: TRBJ2-2; cdr3_aa: CASSDRGRYTGELFF; cdr3_nt: TGTGCCAGCAGCGACAGGGGGCGTTACACCGGGGAGCTGTTTTTT
d_call: TRBD2; v_call: TRBV15; clone_size: -; j_call: TRBJ2-1; cdr3_aa: CATSQDLGTSREQFF; cdr3_nt: TGTGCCACCAGTCAGGACCTTGGGACTAGCCGTGAGCAGTTCTTC
d_call: -; v_call: TRBV7-8; clone_size: -; j_call: TRBJ1-2; cdr3_aa: CASSRSPGSYGYTF; cdr3_nt: TGTGCCAGCAGCCGCTCACCGGGGTCATATGGCTACACCTTC
d_call: -; v_call: TRBV28; clone_size: -; j_call: TRBJ2-2; cdr3_aa: CASSPGLATGELFF; cdr3_nt: TGTGCCAGCAGTCCGGGACTGGCAACCGGGGAGCTGTTTTTT
d_call: -; v_call: TRBV2; clone_size: -; j_call: TRBJ1-1; cdr3_aa: CASSGSGQTPEAFF; cdr3_nt: TGTGCCAGCAGTGGATCCGGACAGACCCCTGAAGCTTTCTTT
d_call: -; v_call: TRBV4-1; clone_size: -; j_call: TRBJ2-3; cdr3_aa: CASSRGLRGGTDTQYF; cdr3_nt: TGCGCCAGCAGCCGGGGGTTGCGGGGCGGCACAGATACGCAGTATTTT
d_call: TRBD2; v_call: TRBV9; clone_size: -; j_call: TRBJ2-1; cdr3_aa: CASSVGSSGGPYNEQFF; cdr3_nt: TGTGCCAGCAGCGTAGGTAGTAGCGGGGGCCCCTACAATGAGCAGTTCTTC
d_call: -; v_call: TRBV7-9; clone_size: -; j_call: TRBJ2-1; cdr3_aa: CASSMSSYNEQFF; cdr3_nt: TGTGCCAGCAGCATGAGCTCCTACAATGAGCAGTTCTTC
d_call: TRBD2; v_call: TRBV5-4; clone_size: -; j_call: TRBJ2-1; cdr3_aa: CASSFGRESRNEQFF; cdr3_nt: TGTGCCAGCAGCTTTGGGCGGGAGTCCAGGAATGAGCAGTTCTTC
d_call: -; v_call: TRBV2; clone_size: -; j_call: TRBJ1-6; cdr3_aa: CASKESVNSPLHF; cdr3_nt: TGTGCCAGCAAAGAGTCTGTGAATTCACCCCTCCACTTT
d_call: -; v_call: TRBV2; clone_size: -; j_call: TRBJ2-7; cdr3_aa: CASSEGAAYEQYF; cdr3_nt: TGTGCCAGCAGTGAGGGGGCAGCATACGAGCAGTACTTC
d_call: TRBD1; v_call: TRBV2; clone_size: few; j_call: TRBJ1-5; cdr3_aa: CASSGGSATGGDQPQHF; cdr3_nt: TGTGCCAGCAGTGGAGGAAGCGCTACAGGGGGAGATCAGCCCCAGCATTTT